The sequence of this TCR beta chain was determined in a study of OX40 agonist ivuxolimab in advanced cancers. About the study: Partial response was recorded in three patients: one hepatocellular carcinoma and two cutaneous melanoma cases. General study points: Low levels of normalized T-cell clonal expansion also appeared in some nonresponders. The authors did not determine the antigen specificity of the expanded peripheral T cells.

This CDR3 comprises 16 residues. Germline V gene lookup returns CDR1 MNHEY and CDR2 SMNVEV (reference sequence). The germline V and J ends were trimmed by 5 bases and 3 bases, with 17 bases remaining between them. Here immunoSEQ multiplex PCR was the method, and the copy in TCRdb shows in-frame clones only, minus some. Altogether approximately 81,000 clones are present, approximately 90% being singletons, with the ten largest covering approximately 0.93%. Concerning this clone: Its antigen is unknown.

The chain has TRBV27 and TRBJ2-1, with D possibly being TRBD1 or TRBD2 (5 bases each). The source material was CD4+ or CD8+ T cells sorted from blood, sampled in a trial of the OX40 agonist ivuxolimab. This clonotype originated in an adult with an advanced solid tumor such as melanoma, head and neck, liver or kidney cancer. The CDR3 sequence is CASSLRDPQNYNEQFF. Here the CDR3 DNA reads TGTGCCAGCAGTCTCCGGGACCCTCAGAACTACAATGAGCAGTTCTTC.